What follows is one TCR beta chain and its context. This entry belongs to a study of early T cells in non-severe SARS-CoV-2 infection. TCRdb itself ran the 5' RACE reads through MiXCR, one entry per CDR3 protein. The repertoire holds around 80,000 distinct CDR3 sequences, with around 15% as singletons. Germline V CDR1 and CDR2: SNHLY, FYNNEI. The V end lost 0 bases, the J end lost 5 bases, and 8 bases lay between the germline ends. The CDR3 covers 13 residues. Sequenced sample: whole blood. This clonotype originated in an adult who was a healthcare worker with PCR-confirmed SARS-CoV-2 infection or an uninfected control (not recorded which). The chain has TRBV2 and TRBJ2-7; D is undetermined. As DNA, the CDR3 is TGTGCCAGCAGTGAAGCGCCCGCGGACGAGCAGTACTTC. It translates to CASSEAPADEQYF.